The present T cell receptor (beta chain) was sequenced within a study of T cells after yellow fever vaccination. Study details: Low-cell-number fractions underwent preparation using SMART-Seq v4 Ultra Low Input.

CDR1 SGHTS and CDR2 YDEGEE come from the germline V gene. The CDR3 has 11 residues. Only a few counts were recorded for this clonotype. A read error may account for a junction end that differs from germline. The TCR cDNA carried a universal primer site and UMIs from 5'RACE template switching. TCRdb analysed the 5' RACE reads with MiXCR anew, one entry per CDR3 protein. The sample consists of more than 35,000 distinct CDR3 sequences, roughly 7% of them appearing once. Study findings and constraints: A limited proportion of clonotypes was detected within both the CD4 and CD8 compartments. Most primary-vaccination clones reappeared after the booster (96% CD4, 88% CD8).

The clonotype comes from a man aged 25 to 45 who received the YFV17D yellow fever vaccine. Sample: CD8+ T cells not binding an NS4B(214-222) dextramer, sorted from PBMCs, taken 45 days after the yellow fever booster vaccination. The chain carries TRBV5-8 and TRBJ1-1; D ambiguous. CDR3 protein: CASGFNTEAFF. As DNA, the CDR3 is TGTGCCAGCGGCTTTAACACTGAAGCTTTCTTT.